These T cell receptor beta chains were read from a single sample in a study of human versus mouse CDR3 diversity and MHC coevolution. The repertoire was sequenced with immunoSEQ multiplex PCR; TCRdb's copy has only in-frame clones and lacks some. The data contain fewer than 80,000 clones, less than 95% of them singletons. The sample was naive CD4+ T cells from blood. These receptors originate from a person between 25 and 70 years old in good health. The conserved cysteine and the conserved F or W are not part of the CDR3 here. The order of the fields is clone size, D gene, V gene, J gene, CDR3 protein. A D gene is named only where the DNA matches it firmly. Some rows have no size entry. The others give once, few or many, or a class for an expanded clone.

NA,NA,TRBV2,TRBJ2-1,ASSEELSGQF
NA,NA,TRBV19,TRBJ2-6,ASSSRSDGANVLT
NA,TRBD1,TRBV28,TRBJ2-7,ASTQGGLSSYEQY
NA,NA,TRBV30,TRBJ1-2,AWNGGEHGYT
NA,TRBD2,TRBV18,TRBJ2-3,ASSPGLGGRTDTQY
NA,TRBD2,TRBV5-1,TRBJ2-5,ASSLLAGLQETQY
NA,TRBD2,TRBV10-1,TRBJ2-5,ASSGLAAGQETQY
NA,NA,TRBV6-5,TRBJ2-5,ASSFSTPPRQETQY
NA,NA,TRBV6-6,TRBJ2-7,ASSYRRGYEQY
NA,TRBD2,TRBV30,TRBJ2-5,ARSVGAGGETQY
NA,TRBD1,TRBV10-3,TRBJ2-1,AITGDSHEQF
NA,TRBD1,TRBV7-6,TRBJ2-1,ASSADRAWGYNEQF
NA,NA,TRBV27,TRBJ2-7,ASSSSGGGARNEQY
once,NA,TRBV6-1,TRBJ1-6,ASSETGKINSPLH
NA,TRBD1,TRBV5-1,TRBJ2-7,ASSLDRVAYEQY
NA,TRBD2,TRBV19,TRBJ2-1,ASTPTTSGFPNEQF
NA,NA,TRBV28,TRBJ1-1,ASSLDTRNTEAF
NA,NA,TRBV4-1,TRBJ2-5,ASSQVVVGQETQY
NA,NA,TRBV7-9,TRBJ2-1,ASSSTDSLDEQF
NA,TRBD1,TRBV7-2,TRBJ2-4,ASSRAGGGKNIQY
NA,TRBD1,TRBV5-4,TRBJ2-7,ASSWENRGSPY
once,TRBD2,TRBV28,TRBJ2-3,ASSPLRLAGLFTDTQY
NA,TRBD1,TRBV27,TRBJ1-2,ASSFTGGRDYGYT
NA,NA,TRBV10-2,TRBJ1-1,ASSPRGDGEAF
NA,TRBD1,TRBV5-5,TRBJ1-6,ASSLATGGWNSPLH
NA,NA,TRBV4-2,TRBJ1-1,ASSQDTQGLNTEAF
NA,TRBD2,TRBV5-1,TRBJ2-7,ASSLVASGWGSYEQY
NA,TRBD1,TRBV25-1,TRBJ2-7,ASSAWGQGYEQY
NA,NA,TRBV5-1,TRBJ2-7,ASSPGDSSSYEQY
NA,NA,TRBV9,TRBJ1-3,ASSATQGTGNTIY
once,NA,TRBV7-9,TRBJ1-3,ASSLQGPAGNTIY
NA,TRBD2,TRBV30,TRBJ2-1,AWSRTSGGFYNEQF
NA,NA,TRBV5-8,TRBJ2-6,ASSLGGLTDGANVLT
NA,NA,TRBV18,TRBJ2-5,ASSPLTTAAAGKGSQY
NA,TRBD1,TRBV2,TRBJ1-3,ASSEGDSRSGNTIY
NA,TRBD1,TRBV10-3,TRBJ1-6,AIRPGQIDSPLH
once,NA,TRBV19,TRBJ1-2,ASSLNPPGGYT
NA,TRBD1,TRBV30,TRBJ1-5,AWSTDLDRAGNQPQH
once,NA,TRBV7-8,TRBJ1-1,ASSLAPGRTNTEAF
NA,NA,TRBV30,TRBJ1-5,AWSVEFGSNQPQH
once,TRBD1,TRBV4-2,TRBJ2-7,ASSPGTGSVEQY
NA,NA,TRBV29-1,TRBJ2-3,SVVAGATDTQY
NA,NA,TRBV20-1,TRBJ1-4,SAQRTGTQF
NA,TRBD1,TRBV5-4,TRBJ2-7,ASSSTGTDYEQY
NA,TRBD2,TRBV6-6,TRBJ2-3,ASSYSVGGRGDTQY
NA,NA,TRBV6-1,TRBJ1-2,ASQLGAYGYT
once,NA,TRBV18,TRBJ2-3,ASSLGGQSDTQY
NA,TRBD2,TRBV5-6,TRBJ2-2,ASSLELARNTGELF
NA,NA,TRBV6-5,TRBJ1-2,ASSYSNRAGYT